The 32 T cell receptor beta chains given below trace back to one sample, sequenced in a study of CD4 T cells in relation to SARS-CoV-2 and coronaviruses. Their recognized antigens are unknown. Sequencing was performed with immunoSEQ multiplex PCR; in TCRdb, only in-frame clones are kept and a portion is missing. Of about 43,000 clones listed, roughly four fifths were seen once; the top ten hold approximately 1.5%. Sequencing was done on a sample of naive CD4+ T cells from PBMCs, cultured in vitro. Subset: naive CD4+ T cells isolated by negative enrichment. The source is an adult with COVID-19.

The V call is TRBV11-3, the J call TRBJ2-1; 8 nucleotides line up with TRBD1. CDR3 length equals 13 residues. V gave up 5 bases and J gave up 7 bases; unmatched junction bases: 4. Looked up from germline, CDR1 is SGHNT and CDR2 is YENEEA. CDR3 protein: CASSEGTGNEQFF. CDR3 in DNA: TGTGCCAGCAGCGAGGGGACAGGTAATGAGCAGTTCTTC.

This sequence joins TRBV7-3 and TRBJ2-3; D is perhaps TRBD1 or TRBD2 (5 bases each). Germline loops: CDR1 SGHTA, CDR2 FQGTGA. V lost 1 base to trimming and J lost 6 bases, with 11 bases between them. The CDR3 runs to 14 residues. The CDR3: CASSLRGPADTQYF. CDR3 DNA: TGTGCCAGCAGCTTAAGGGGACCCGCGGATACGCAGTATTTT. The full variable domain, with the rest looked up from reference TRBV7-3 and TRBJ2-3, is GAGVSQTPSNKVTEKGKYVELRCDPISGHTALYWYRQSLGQGPEFLIYFQGTGAADDSGLPNDRFFAVRPEGSVSTLKIQRTERGDSAVYLCASSLRGPADTQYFGPGTRLTVL.

This rearrangement joins TRBV4-2 to TRBJ2-7, with D possibly TRBD2 on 7 matching bases. The germline gives CDR1 LGHNA, CDR2 YNFKEQ. V was cut by 1 base and J by 4 bases, with 20 bases left in between. The CDR3 has 17 amino acids. CDR3 DNA sequence: TGTGCCAGCAGCCAAGTCGGGGGGCCAACGAGGGATTACGAGCAGTACTTC. Protein sequence: CASSQVGGPTRDYEQYF.

The V and J genes are TRBV7-2 and TRBJ2-1, with 11 bases matching TRBD2. CDR3 length equals 17 residues. Unmatched junction bases numbered 9, after V lost 4 bases and J lost 4 bases. Germline V gene sequence: CDR1 SGHTA, CDR2 FQGNSA. Written as DNA, the CDR3 is TGTGCCAGCAGCTGGGGGATAGCGGGAGGGCCGTACAATGAGCAGTTCTTC. Translation: CASSWGIAGGPYNEQFF.

The chain is built from TRBV24-1 and TRBJ2-1, with D uncertain. This CDR3 region has 14 residues. Germline V CDR1 and CDR2: KGHDR, SFDVKD. V was cut by 6 bases and J by 3 bases, with 11 bases left in between. CDR3 bases: TGTGCCACCAGTAGCGCTGGTGTCTACAATGAGCAGTTCTTC. Its translation: CATSSAGVYNEQFF.

The chain carries TRBV6-6 and TRBJ1-2; 9 nucleotides match TRBD1. The CDR3 loop spans 13 amino acids. V lost 5 bases to trimming and J lost 6 bases; unmatched junction nucleotides: 4. The germline gives CDR1 MNHNY, CDR2 SVGAGI (reference sequence). The chain's CDR3 is CASSRDRDNGYTF. CDR3 nucleotides: TGTGCCAGCAGTCGGGACAGGGATAATGGCTACACCTTC.

This chain uses TRBV5-6 with TRBJ2-5, with TRBD1 matching 7 bases. The CDR3 runs to 15 residues. Germline V gene sequence: CDR1 SGHDT, CDR2 YYEEEE. V lost 5 bases to trimming and J lost 4 bases; unmatched junction nucleotides: 11. The CDR3 nucleotides are TGTGCCAGCAGAGGACAGGTCCCTGTGAGAGAGACCCAGTACTTC. This gives the protein CASRGQVPVRETQYF.

This chain links TRBV7-2 with TRBJ2-1; D could derive from TRBD1 or TRBD2 (6 bases each). The germline CDR1 and CDR2 sequences are SGHTA and FQGNSA. Trimming removed 3 bases at V and 1 base at J, with 13 bases between. The length of the CDR3 is 16 residues. CDR3 sequence (DNA): TGTGCCAGCAGCTTTTACCCGGGGGCATCCTACAATGAGCAGTTCTTC. Translating gives CASSFYPGASYNEQFF.

The chain couples TRBV28 to TRBJ1-2; D gene ambiguous. Deletions cut 6 bases from V and 5 bases from J, with 19 bases between. The CDR3 has 15 residues. Germline-derived CDR1 and CDR2 are MDHEN and SYDVKM. DNA for the CDR3: TGTGCCAGCAGCTCCTCAAGGCCATCAATTTATGGCTACACCTTC. Translated, it gives CASSSSRPSIYGYTF.

This chain connects TRBV28 to TRBJ1-2; D might be TRBD1 (6 bases). V lost 6 bases to trimming and J lost 8 bases, with 10 bases between them. The germline V gene has CDR1 MDHEN and CDR2 SYDVKM. This CDR3 contains 11 residues. As DNA, the CDR3 is TGTGCCAGCAGCACAGGGCGGGGCTACACCTTC. Translation gives CASSTGRGYTF.

The V call is TRBV13, the J call TRBJ2-7; 7 bases are shared with TRBD2. The germline V gene has CDR1 PRHDT and CDR2 FYEKMQ (reference sequence). The CDR3 consists of 15 residues. The V segment lost 4 bases and the J segment 2 bases; nucleotides outside the gene matches: 8. CDR3 DNA: TGTGCCAGCAGCTCCGCAGCGGGAAGGACCTACGAGCAGTACTTC. This translates into CASSSAAGRTYEQYF.

V and J are TRBV4-3 and TRBJ1-3, with D possibly TRBD1 on 6 matching bases. Germline V lookup: CDR1 LGHNA, CDR2 YSLEER. V was pared by 3 bases and J by 2 bases, with 8 bases between. The CDR3 totals 14 residues. The CDR3 coding sequence is TGCGCCAGCAGCCAGACAGGTGCTGGAAACACCATATATTTT. This sequence encodes CASSQTGAGNTIYF.

The gene calls are TRBV14 and TRBJ2-1; no clear D gene. CDR3 length equals 15 residues. V was clipped by 2 bases and J by 0 bases, with 8 bases between them. The V gene's germline CDR1 is SGHDN and CDR2 FVKESK. The CDR3, as DNA: TGTGCCAGCAGCCAATCCGTCTACTCCTACAATGAGCAGTTCTTC. It translates to CASSQSVYSYNEQFF.

The chain employs TRBV18 and TRBJ1-3, with 9 bases lining up with TRBD1. The CDR3 has 19 amino acids. Germline CDR1 and CDR2: KGHSH and LQKENI. With 3 bases clipped from V and 0 bases from J, the junction kept 12 bases outside the gene matches. The CDR3 spells CASSPMDRGQTLSGNTIYF. The CDR3 DNA follows: TGTGCCAGCTCACCTATGGACAGGGGCCAGACTCTCTCTGGAAACACCATATATTTT.

CDR3 protein: CASSWDRGSNEQFF. The DNA for the CDR3 is TGTGCCAGCAGCTGGGACAGGGGCTCAAATGAGCAGTTCTTC. The rearrangement uses TRBV7-2 and TRBJ2-1; 10 bases are a match to TRBD1. This CDR3 spans 14 amino acids. J gave up 7 bases and V 4 bases, and 4 bases lay outside the gene matches. CDR1 and CDR2 from the germline V gene are SGHTA and FQGNSA.

The V and J genes are TRBV5-1 and TRBJ2-1; tentative D call: TRBD1 (6 bases). CDR3 length: 15 residues. V lost 2 bases, J lost 3 bases, and 12 bases lay in between. Per the germline V gene, CDR1 is SGHRS and CDR2 is YFSETQ. CDR3 sequence: CASSLQGVRYNEQFF. CDR3 DNA: TGCGCCAGCAGCTTACAGGGTGTACGCTACAATGAGCAGTTCTTC.

This chain connects TRBV5-4 to TRBJ2-4; D might be TRBD2 (5 bases). The CDR3 is 15 amino acids. CDR1 is SGHNT and CDR2 is YYREEE in the germline V gene (reference sequence). The V and J ends lost 4 bases and 0 bases respectively, with 11 bases between them. The CDR3: CASSQLGVAKNIQYF. CDR3 bases: TGTGCCAGCAGCCAACTAGGAGTAGCCAAAAACATTCAGTACTTC.

This clone was detected a few times. The chain is built from TRBV15 and TRBJ1-3, with TRBD1 as a possible D gene (5 bases). The CDR3 covers 14 residues. Germline CDR1 and CDR2: LNHNV and YYDKDF (reference sequence). The V end lost 7 bases, the J end lost 0 bases, and 10 bases lay between the germline ends. CDR3 amino acids: CATTRGLSGNTIYF. DNA of the CDR3: TGTGCCACCACCCGGGGCCTCTCTGGAAACACCATATATTTT. The entire variable domain, with the rest obtained from reference TRBV15 and TRBJ1-3, is as follows: DAMVIQNPRYQVTQFGKPVTLSCSQTLNHNVMYWYQQKSSQAPKLLFHYYDKDFNNEADTPDNFQSRRPNTSFCFLDIRSPGLGDTAMYLCATTRGLSGNTIYFGEGSWLTVV.

This clone was seen more than once but under ten times. The J gene is TRBJ2-3, the V gene TRBV6-2 or TRBV6-3, with D maybe TRBD2 (6 bases). The CDR3 has 15 residues. With 3 bases removed from V and 4 bases from J, the gap between germline ends came to 14 bases. The germline V gene has CDR1 MNHEY and CDR2 SVGEGT. CDR3 nucleotide sequence: TGTGCCAGCAGTTATGGGACGGGAGCATCAGATACGCAGTATTTT. This gives the protein CASSYGTGASDTQYF.

The rearrangement uses TRBV30 and TRBJ1-6, with 9 positions matching TRBD1. V gave up 2 bases and J gave up 1 base; unmatched junction bases: 6. Germline-derived CDR1 and CDR2 are GTSNPN and SVGIG (reference sequence). This CDR3 comprises 17 residues. The CDR3 loop reads CAWSHVQGASYNSPLHF. The CDR3 DNA reads TGTGCCTGGAGTCACGTACAGGGGGCATCCTATAATTCACCCCTCCACTTT. The entire variable domain, with the rest obtained from reference TRBV30 and TRBJ1-6, is as follows: SQTIHQWPATLVQPVGSPLSLECTVEGTSNPNLYWYRQAAGRGLQLLFYSVGIGQISSEVPQNLSASRPQDRQFILSSKKLLLSDSGFYLCAWSHVQGASYNSPLHFGNGTRLTVT.

This clone showed up just once. The genes are TRBV4-1 and TRBJ1-5, with TRBD1 matching over 9 bases. The CDR3 length is 16 residues. V lost 3 bases and J lost 6; bases outside the gene matches: 9. The germline V gene encodes CDR1 MGHRA and CDR2 YSYEKL. The CDR3 sequence: CASSQGVQGAGQPQHF. The DNA for the CDR3 is TGCGCCAGCAGCCAGGGGGTACAGGGGGCGGGTCAGCCCCAGCATTTT.

This clone was seen more than once but under ten times. This sequence joins TRBV10-2 and TRBJ2-2, with 7 bases aligning to TRBD2. CDR3 length: 13 residues. J lost 5 bases, V lost 6 bases, and 3 bases had no gene match. Germline V gene lookup returns CDR1 WSHSY and CDR2 SAAADI. This CDR3 is CASRDSGTGELFF. In DNA, the CDR3 is TGCGCCAGCAGGGATAGCGGGACCGGGGAGCTGTTTTTT.

This clone has only a few counts. The rearrangement links TRBV5-1 to TRBJ2-7; TRBD2 agrees at 9 bases. There are 14 residues in the CDR3. From germline, CDR1 is SGHRS and CDR2 YFSETQ. J gave up 6 bases and V 0 bases, and 4 bases lay outside the gene matches. In DNA, the CDR3 is TGCGCCAGCAGCTTGGGTGGGACTAGCAGCGAGCAGTACTTC. Protein sequence: CASSLGGTSSEQYF.

This clone was detected a few times. The chain combines TRBV10-1 with TRBJ2-1; 11 bases agree with TRBD1. Germline-derived CDR1 and CDR2 are WNHNN and SYGVQD (reference sequence). V dropped 8 bases and J dropped 6; count of bases not matched to a gene: 6. The CDR3 is 14 residues long. The CDR3 DNA sequence: TGCGCCAGCGGGACAGGGGGAGATACCAATGAGCAGTTCTTC. Protein sequence: CASGTGGDTNEQFF.

The chain links TRBV27 to TRBJ2-5; D remains ambiguous. Germline V gene lookup returns CDR1 MNHEY and CDR2 SMNVEV (reference sequence). This CDR3 comprises 13 residues. Trimming took 2 bases from V and 5 from J, leaving 9 bases between them. The CDR3 reads CASSLSRPETQYF. As DNA, the CDR3 is TGTGCCAGCAGTTTAAGTCGGCCGGAGACCCAGTACTTC.

V gene TRBV30 combines with J gene TRBJ2-6; D might be TRBD1 (6 bases). Trimming shortened V by 3 bases and J by 3 bases, and 12 bases separated the two germline ends. Per the germline V gene, CDR1 is GTSNPN and CDR2 is SVGIG (reference sequence). This CDR3 spans 15 amino acids. The CDR3 sequence: CAWRDYRVGANVLTF. The CDR3 DNA reads TGTGCCTGGAGGGATTACAGGGTTGGGGCCAACGTCCTGACTTTC.

The chain recombines TRBV21-1 with TRBJ2-5. TRBV21-1 is given as a pseudogene. There are 19 residues in the CDR3. This CDR3 reads CASSKWGLGQPTHGETQYF. As DNA, the CDR3 is TGTGCCAGCAGCAAATGGGGGTTGGGGCAGCCCACCCATGGGGAGACCCAGTACTTC.

The chain has TRBV10-1 and TRBJ2-1; possibly TRBD2 for D (6 bases). Germline V gene sequence: CDR1 WNHNN, CDR2 SYGVQD (reference sequence). The CDR3 covers 14 residues. Trimming removed 2 bases from V and 8 bases from J, with 13 bases in between. This CDR3 reads CASSERGYKDEQFF. DNA for the CDR3: TGCGCCAGCAGTGAGCGGGGGTACAAGGATGAGCAGTTCTTC.

The gene calls are TRBV3-1 (or the pseudogene TRBV3-2) and TRBJ2-3; 15 bases agree with TRBD2. This CDR3 has 18 amino acids. The V gene's germline CDR1 is LGHDT and CDR2 YNNKEL (reference sequence). V was clipped by 5 bases and J by 0 bases; unmatched bases: 6. In DNA, the CDR3 is TGTGCCAGCAGCGATCGGACTAGCGGGAGGGCAAGCACAGATACGCAGTATTTT. Translation: CASSDRTSGRASTDTQYF.

This chain joins TRBV10-3 and TRBJ2-7; the match to TRBD1 covers 9 bases. This CDR3 is built from 15 residues. Unmatched junction bases numbered 8, after V lost 4 bases and J lost 4 bases. CDR1 and CDR2 (germline): ENHRY, SYGVKD. The CDR3: CAISVTTGGAYEQYF. The DNA of the CDR3 is TGTGCCATCAGTGTTACCACAGGGGGCGCTTACGAGCAGTACTTC.

This chain connects TRBV30 to TRBJ2-2; the D gene could be TRBD1 or TRBD2 (5 bases each). The germline V and J ends were trimmed by 3 bases and 6 bases, with 14 bases remaining between them. Looked up from germline, CDR1 is GTSNPN and CDR2 is SVGIG (reference sequence). The CDR3 consists of 14 residues. CDR3 coding DNA: TGTGCCTGGAGGTGGTCGAGGGGACCCGGGGAGCTGTTTTTT. Amino acid sequence: CAWRWSRGPGELFF.

The rearrangement joins TRBV11-3 to TRBJ1-2; maybe TRBD1 (6 bases). The CDR3 covers 14 residues. Trimming left V 3 bases short and J 4 bases short, with 12 bases between. The germline V gene has CDR1 SGHNT and CDR2 YENEEA. The CDR3 sequence: CASSFAQGSYGYTF. The CDR3, as DNA: TGTGCCAGCAGCTTCGCACAGGGTAGCTATGGCTACACCTTC.